The 23 T cell receptor beta chains reported below all come from one sample, sequenced in a study of T cell responses to AZD1222 COVID-19 vaccine. Some clones are missing from TCRdb's copy, which holds only in-frame ones; the method was immunoSEQ multiplex PCR. The table lists 150,000 to 200,000 clones, approximately 90% of them singletons, with nearly 1% in the top ten. The specimen was peripheral blood, collected on day 0 of AZD1222 vaccination. The receptors were gathered from an adult in good health.

This chain links TRBV5-1 with TRBJ2-2; the D gene could be TRBD1 or TRBD2 (5 bases each). This CDR3 contains 15 residues. CDR1 and CDR2 from the germline V gene are SGHRS and YFSETQ. The V and J ends lost 5 bases and 4 bases respectively, with 15 bases between them. CDR3 sequence (DNA): TGCGCCAGCAGTTGGGGACCCGGAGGCACCGGGGAGCTGTTTTTT. It is translated as CASSWGPGGTGELFF. The full variable domain, with the rest looked up from reference TRBV5-1 and TRBJ2-2, is KAGVTQTPRYLIKTRGQQVTLSCSPISGHRSVSWYQQTPGQGLQFLFEYFSETQRNKGNFPGRFSGRQFSNSRSEMNVSTLELGDSALYLCASSWGPGGTGELFFGEGSRLTVL.

The rearrangement joins TRBV27 to TRBJ2-6; unclear D gene. Trimming cost V 5 bases and J 0 bases, with 11 bases left between them. The CDR3 totals 16 residues. Per germline, CDR1 MNHEY and CDR2 SMNVEV (reference sequence). The CDR3 spells CASSPRTTSGANVLTF. Here the CDR3 DNA reads TGTGCCAGCAGTCCTCGGACCACCTCTGGGGCCAACGTCCTGACTTTC.

This chain links TRBV10-1 with TRBJ2-7; 13 bases are a match to TRBD2. Per the germline V gene, CDR1 is WNHNN and CDR2 is SYGVQD (reference sequence). The junction had 13 bases not matched to a gene; V was cut back by 3 bases and J by 2 bases. The CDR3 spans 19 residues. The DNA for the CDR3 is TGCGCCAGCAGTGATAGTCTCGGGACTAGCGGGGACGAACCCTACGAGCAGTACTTC. Its translation is CASSDSLGTSGDEPYEQYF.

The chain carries TRBV5-4 and TRBJ1-6; D remains ambiguous. The CDR3 contains 13 residues. The V and J ends lost 0 bases and 10 bases respectively, with 8 bases between them. The germline CDR1 and CDR2 sequences are SGHNT and YYREEE (reference sequence). The CDR3 here is CASSLVRESPLHF. Here the CDR3 DNA reads TGTGCCAGCAGCTTGGTTAGGGAATCACCCCTCCACTTT.

The chain is built from TRBV20-1 and TRBJ2-3; D unclear. This CDR3 region has 15 residues. Germline lookup yields CDR1 DFQATT and CDR2 SNEGSKA (reference sequence). The V end lost 3 bases, the J end lost 2 bases, and 15 bases lay between the germline ends. Here the CDR3 reads CSASTAIALTDTQYF. For the CDR3, the DNA is TGCAGTGCTAGTACAGCGATTGCCCTCACAGATACGCAGTATTTT.

The chain is built from TRBV5-6 and TRBJ1-1, with 7 bases aligning to TRBD1. The CDR3 covers 14 residues. The germline V gene encodes CDR1 SGHDT and CDR2 YYEEEE. With V trimmed by 4 bases and J by 1 base, 4 bases remained unmatched. In DNA, the CDR3 is TGTGCCAGCAGCCTCGGGACAGCGAACACTGAAGCTTTCTTT. Translated: CASSLGTANTEAFF. Full variable domain (remainder filled in from reference TRBV5-6 and TRBJ1-1): DAGVTQSPTHLIKTRGQQVTLRCSPKSGHDTVSWYQQALGQGPQFIFQYYEEEERQRGNFPDRFSGHQFPNYSSELNVNALLLGDSALYLCASSLGTANTEAFFGQGTRLTVV.

The rearrangement links TRBV10-3 to TRBJ1-5; D is unresolved. The CDR3 has 16 amino acids. V lost 2 bases to trimming and J lost 0 bases, with 11 bases between them. Germline assignment: CDR1 ENHRY and CDR2 SYGVKD. The DNA of the CDR3 is TGTGCCATCAGTGAGCGGGCGGAAGGTAGCAATCAGCCCCAGCATTTT. Encoded protein: CAISERAEGSNQPQHF.

V and J are TRBV6-6 and TRBJ2-5; 8 bases fit TRBD1. The CDR3 contains 15 residues. From germline, CDR1 is MNHNY and CDR2 SVGAGI (reference sequence). J gave up 4 bases and V 2 bases, and 6 bases lay outside the gene matches. For the CDR3, the DNA is TGTGCCAGCAGTTACCCAGGACAGGGAGTAGAGACCCAGTACTTC. This encodes CASSYPGQGVETQYF.

This clone was counted once. The rearrangement joins TRBV5-8 to TRBJ1-5, with 10 bases identical to TRBD1. This CDR3 comprises 14 residues. Germline V gene sequence: CDR1 SGHTS, CDR2 YDEGEE. J gave up 4 bases and V 4 bases, and 2 bases lay outside the gene matches. The CDR3 here is CASSADRGNQPQHF. The CDR3 nucleotides read TGTGCCAGCAGCGCGGACAGGGGGAATCAGCCCCAGCATTTT.

The chain carries TRBV27 and TRBJ1-5, with TRBD1 matching 7 bases. The CDR3 totals 14 residues. Germline trimming cut 5 bases from V and 5 bases from J; bases unmatched to any gene: 6. The germline V gene encodes CDR1 MNHEY and CDR2 SMNVEV (reference sequence). The CDR3 loop reads CASSQGGADQPQHF. DNA for the CDR3: TGTGCCAGCAGTCAGGGGGGGGCGGATCAGCCCCAGCATTTT.

The chain couples TRBV7-7 to TRBJ2-1, with D hard to call. V lost 1 base and J 13 bases, leaving 14 bases between the germline ends. Germline V gene data show CDR1 as SSHAT and CDR2 as FNYEAQ (reference sequence). The CDR3 is 13 amino acids. CDR3 DNA sequence: TGTGCCAGCAGCTTAGGTATCTCGGAGACCCAGTTCTTC. It yields the protein CASSLGISETQFF.

The CDR3 DNA reads TGTGCCAGCCGGCGGACGGGAAGATACGAGCAGTACTTC. This encodes CASRRTGRYEQYF. This chain joins TRBV19 and TRBJ2-7; tentative D call: TRBD2 (5 bases). CDR3 size: 13 residues. In germline, CDR1 is LNHDA, CDR2 SQIVND (reference sequence). Trimming stripped 9 bases from V and 4 bases from J, with 16 bases between.

The J gene is TRBJ1-5, the V gene TRBV27, with D possibly matching TRBD1 (5 bases). Trimming cost V 6 bases and J 4 bases, with 22 bases left between them. Germline V gives CDR1 MNHEY, CDR2 SMNVEV (reference sequence). The CDR3 is 17 residues long. The DNA for the CDR3 is TGTGCCAGCAGCCTTTTAGGGCAGACAGTAAGTAATCAGCCCCAGCATTTT. Translated: CASSLLGQTVSNQPQHF.

The rearrangement joins TRBV10-3 to TRBJ2-4, with D uncertain. Germline CDR1 reads ENHRY; CDR2 reads SYGVKD. The CDR3 loop spans 15 amino acids. Deletions cut 0 bases from V and 2 bases from J, with 8 bases between. CDR3 residues: CAISESAQTKNIQYF. The DNA of the CDR3 is TGTGCCATCAGTGAGTCGGCACAGACCAAAAACATTCAGTACTTC.

The chain uses TRBV5-8 and TRBJ1-4, with D possibly TRBD1 on 6 matching bases. The CDR3 contains 14 residues. Germline V gene data show CDR1 as SGHTS and CDR2 as YDEGEE. Trimming stripped 0 bases from V and 7 bases from J, with 10 bases between. The DNA of the CDR3 is TGTGCCAGCAGCTTGGGCGGGGGCGGTGAAAAACTGTTTTTT. Translated: CASSLGGGGEKLFF.

The rearrangement uses TRBV7-8 and TRBJ1-3; the D gene is possibly TRBD1 (6 bases). The CDR3 extends over 20 amino acids. V lost 6 bases, J lost 0 bases, and 27 bases lay in between. In germline, CDR1 is SGHVS, CDR2 FQNEAQ. This CDR3 reads CASRFGEKWGGQSSGNTIYF. The CDR3 DNA reads TGTGCCAGCAGGTTCGGAGAGAAATGGGGGGGCCAGAGCTCTGGAAACACCATATATTTT. Full variable domain (outside the CDR3, taken from reference TRBV7-8 and TRBJ1-3): GAGVSQSPRYKVAKRGQDVALRCDPISGHVSLFWYQQALGQGPEFLTYFQNEAQLDKSGLPSDRFFAERPEGSVSTLKIQRTQQEDSAVYLCASRFGEKWGGQSSGNTIYFGEGSWLTVV.

This rearrangement joins TRBV19 to TRBJ2-1; 9 bases match TRBD2. Losses at the gene ends were 6 bases for V and 0 bases for J; bases not matched to a gene: 15. CDR1 and CDR2 (germline): LNHDA, SQIVND (reference sequence). CDR3 size: 19 residues. The CDR3 is CASSWTSEWERSSYNEQFF. Written as DNA, the CDR3 is TGTGCCAGTAGCTGGACTAGCGAGTGGGAAAGAAGCTCCTACAATGAGCAGTTCTTC.

J is TRBJ1-6 and V is TRBV11-2; unclear D gene. V lost 5 bases to trimming and J lost 4 bases, with 18 bases between them. CDR1 SGHAT and CDR2 FQNNGV come from the germline V gene. This CDR3 has 17 amino acids. In nucleotides, the CDR3 is TGTGCCAGCAGCAAACCCGGGGTGCCCCGATATAATTCACCCCTCCACTTT. Protein product: CASSKPGVPRYNSPLHF.

In this sample, this clone turned up once. The rearrangement joins TRBV6-6 to TRBJ2-1, with TRBD1 identical over 7 bases. V was clipped by 6 bases and J by 3 bases; unmatched bases: 5. The germline V gene encodes CDR1 MNHNY and CDR2 SVGAGI (reference sequence). The CDR3 loop spans 14 amino acids. The CDR3 loop is CASRPGTDYNEQFF. The CDR3 nucleotides read TGTGCCAGCAGACCCGGGACAGACTACAATGAGCAGTTCTTC.

On this clone: At one of its ends the junction is not consistent with the germline gene, which may arise from a read error. The chain links TRBV7-7 to TRBJ2-2, with a possible D match to TRBD1 (6 bases). There are 13 residues in the CDR3. Germline lookup yields CDR1 SSHAT and CDR2 FNYEAQ (reference sequence). The CDR3 nucleotides read TGTGCTAGCAGAATTAACAGGGCCGGGGAGCTGTTTTTT. As protein: CASRINRAGELFF.

The chain has TRBV9 and TRBJ2-2; TRBD2 aligns across 8 bases. The ends lost 1 base at V and 6 bases at J; junction bases unmatched: 2. The CDR3 contains 14 residues. The V gene's germline CDR1 is SGDLS and CDR2 YYNGEE. CDR3 DNA: TGTGCCAGCAGCGTACAGCGGGAGTCCGGGGAGCTGTTTTTT. Translated, it gives CASSVQRESGELFF.

Only a few counts were recorded for this clone. The chain couples TRBV12-5 to TRBJ2-7; D tentatively reads TRBD1 or TRBD2 (5 bases each). CDR3 length: 16 residues. The V end lost 7 bases, the J end lost 3 bases, and 22 bases lay between the germline ends. CDR1 is LGHNT and CDR2 is FRNRAP in the germline V gene. CDR3 DNA sequence: TGTGCTAGTGCCGATCCGGGACGCCTTTTAAGCTACGAGCAGTACTTC. Translated, it gives CASADPGRLLSYEQYF.

The V call is TRBV7-2, the J call TRBJ2-7, with 8 bases that match TRBD1. The CDR3 has 18 amino acids. Germline V CDR1 and CDR2: SGHTA, FQGNSA. The ends lost 1 base at V and 7 bases at J; junction bases unmatched: 18. The CDR3 DNA is TGTGCCAGCAGCTTAGAGCCCCTCGCAGGGGGCAACGGCGGAGAGCAGTACTTC. It yields the protein CASSLEPLAGGNGGEQYF.